This TCR beta chain was profiled in a study of OX40 agonist ivuxolimab in advanced cancers. Blood was sampled at baseline, cycle 4 day 1, and cycle 7 day 1. Using immunoSEQ multiplex PCR, the repertoire was profiled, and TCRdb retains in-frame clones only, with some absent. The sample includes about 100,000 clones, about nine tenths of them seen just once. Germline-derived CDR1 and CDR2 are MNHNS and SASEGT. V lost 1 base to trimming and J lost 11 bases; unmatched junction nucleotides: 9. The CDR3 is made up of 15 amino acids. Sequenced here: CD4+ or CD8+ T cells sorted from blood, sampled in a trial of the OX40 agonist ivuxolimab. The genes are TRBV6-1 and TRBJ2-3; the match to TRBD2 covers 10 bases. The TCR originated in an adult with an advanced solid tumor such as melanoma, head and neck, liver or kidney cancer. The CDR3 sequence: CASSEVRLAGVGQYF. Here the CDR3 DNA reads TGTGCCAGCAGTGAAGTAAGGCTAGCGGGAGTCGGGCAGTATTTT.